This TCR beta chain was documented in a study of lymphopenia after photon versus proton radiotherapy. The table came from immunoSEQ multiplex PCR; TCRdb's copy has only in-frame clones and leaves some out. The sample consists of 150,000 or so clones, 80% to 90% of them appearing once. A note on this clone: What it binds is unknown.

This CDR3 is built from 15 residues. The V and J ends lost 0 bases and 1 base respectively, with 9 bases between them. Germline loops: CDR1 SGHNT, CDR2 YYREEE (reference sequence). Whole-study findings and limits: Relative stability marked proton patients; photon patients lost diversity and naive cells.

The chain links TRBV5-4 to TRBJ2-3; D ambiguous. The clonotype was recovered from a man aged 45-65 years with gastric cancer. Specimen: peripheral blood, collected from a patient treated with photon-based radiotherapy. CDR3 residues: CASSLGGRGTDTQYF. DNA for the CDR3: TGTGCCAGCAGCTTGGGCGGAAGGGGCACAGATACGCAGTATTTT.